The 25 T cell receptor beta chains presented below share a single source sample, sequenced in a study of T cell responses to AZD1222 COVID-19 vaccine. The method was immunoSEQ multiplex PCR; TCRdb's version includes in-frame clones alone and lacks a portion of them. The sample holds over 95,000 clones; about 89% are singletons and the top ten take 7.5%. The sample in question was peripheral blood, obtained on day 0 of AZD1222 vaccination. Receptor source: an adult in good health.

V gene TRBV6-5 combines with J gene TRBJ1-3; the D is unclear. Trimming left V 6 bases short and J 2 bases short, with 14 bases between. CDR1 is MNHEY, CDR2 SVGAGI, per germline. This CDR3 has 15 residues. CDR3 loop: CASRPAAITGNTIYF. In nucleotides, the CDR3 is TGTGCCAGCAGGCCCGCGGCCATCACTGGAAACACCATATATTTT.

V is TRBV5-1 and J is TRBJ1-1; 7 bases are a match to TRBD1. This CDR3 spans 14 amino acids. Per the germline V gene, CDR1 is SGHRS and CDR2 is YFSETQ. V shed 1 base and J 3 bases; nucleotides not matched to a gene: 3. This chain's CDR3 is CASSLQGEDTEAFF. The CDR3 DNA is TGCGCCAGCAGCTTGCAGGGGGAAGACACTGAAGCTTTCTTT.

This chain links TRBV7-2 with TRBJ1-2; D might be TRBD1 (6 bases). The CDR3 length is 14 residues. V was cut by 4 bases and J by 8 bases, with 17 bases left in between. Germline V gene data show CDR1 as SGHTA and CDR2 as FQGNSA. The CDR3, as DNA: TGTGCCAGCAGCTATACCGACAGGCTTGACGGCTACACCTTC. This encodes CASSYTDRLDGYTF.

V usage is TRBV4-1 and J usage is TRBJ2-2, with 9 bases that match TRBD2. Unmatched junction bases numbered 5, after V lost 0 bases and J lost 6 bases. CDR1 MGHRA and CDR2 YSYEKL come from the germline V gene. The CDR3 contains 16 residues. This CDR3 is CASSQDLLAGPGELFF. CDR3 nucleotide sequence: TGCGCCAGCAGCCAAGATCTCCTAGCGGGACCCGGGGAGCTGTTTTTT.

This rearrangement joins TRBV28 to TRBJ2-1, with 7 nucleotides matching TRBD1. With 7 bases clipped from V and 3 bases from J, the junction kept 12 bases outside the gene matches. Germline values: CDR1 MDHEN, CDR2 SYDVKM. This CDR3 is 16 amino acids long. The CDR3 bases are TGTGCCAGCATCCCTCCTTCGGGACAGCACTACAATGAGCAGTTCTTC. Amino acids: CASIPPSGQHYNEQFF.

The CDR3 reads CASNLEGRDYGYTF. The CDR3 nucleotides are TGTGCCAGCAATCTCGAGGGCCGCGACTATGGCTACACCTTC. This chain links TRBV28 with TRBJ1-2; D is unresolved. Germline V lookup: CDR1 MDHEN, CDR2 SYDVKM. The ends were cut back, 7 bases at V and 3 bases at J, with 15 bases in the middle. The CDR3 extends over 14 amino acids.

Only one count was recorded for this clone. CDR3 DNA: TGTGCCAGCAGCATAAACAGGGATAGCTCTGGAAACACCATATATTTT. This codes for CASSINRDSSGNTIYF. The chain uses TRBV9 and TRBJ1-3; weak D call: TRBD1 (6 bases). The V gene lost 4 bases and the J gene lost 0 bases, with 14 bases spanning the gap. Looked up from germline, CDR1 is SGDLS and CDR2 is YYNGEE. CDR3 length: 16 amino acids.

The CDR3 protein is CAISVRQGSSGANVLTF. The CDR3 DNA sequence: TGTGCCATCAGTGTAAGACAGGGGAGCTCTGGGGCCAACGTCCTGACTTTC. The genes are TRBV10-3 and TRBJ2-6; 8 positions agree with TRBD1. The CDR3 is 17 amino acids. Trimming removed 4 bases from V and 0 bases from J; junction bases left unmatched: 5. Per germline, CDR1 ENHRY and CDR2 SYGVKD.

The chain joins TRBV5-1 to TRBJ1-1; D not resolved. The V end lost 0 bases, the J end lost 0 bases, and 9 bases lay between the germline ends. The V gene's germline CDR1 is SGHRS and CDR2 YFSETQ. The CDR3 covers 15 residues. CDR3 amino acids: CASSLVGVMNTEAFF. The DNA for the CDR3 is TGCGCCAGCAGCTTGGTCGGAGTCATGAACACTGAAGCTTTCTTT.

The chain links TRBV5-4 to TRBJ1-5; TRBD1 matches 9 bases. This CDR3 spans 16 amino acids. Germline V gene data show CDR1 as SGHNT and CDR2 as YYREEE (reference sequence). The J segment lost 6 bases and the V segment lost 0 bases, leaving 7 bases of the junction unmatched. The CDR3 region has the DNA TGTGCCAGCAGCTTGGATACCGGGACAGGGTCTCAGCCCCAGCATTTT. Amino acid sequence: CASSLDTGTGSQPQHF.

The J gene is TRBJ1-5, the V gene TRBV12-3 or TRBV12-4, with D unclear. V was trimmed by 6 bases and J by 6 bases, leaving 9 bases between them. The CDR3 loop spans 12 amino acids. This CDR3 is CASSRVPQPQHF. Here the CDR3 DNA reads TGTGCCAGCAGCCGAGTTCCTCAGCCCCAGCATTTT.

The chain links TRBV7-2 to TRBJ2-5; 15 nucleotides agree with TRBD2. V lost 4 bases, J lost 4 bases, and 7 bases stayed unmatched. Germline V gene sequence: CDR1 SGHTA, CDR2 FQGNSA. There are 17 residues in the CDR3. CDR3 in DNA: TGTGCCAGCAGCTCCTGGACTAGCGGGGGGGCTGGAGAGACCCAGTACTTC. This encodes CASSSWTSGGAGETQYF.

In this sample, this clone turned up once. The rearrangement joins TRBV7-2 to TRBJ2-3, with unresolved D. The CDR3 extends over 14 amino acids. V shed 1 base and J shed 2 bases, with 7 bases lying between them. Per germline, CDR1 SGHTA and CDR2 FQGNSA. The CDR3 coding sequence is TGTGCCAGCAGCTTAGACGGCTTCACAGATACGCAGTATTTT. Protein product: CASSLDGFTDTQYF.

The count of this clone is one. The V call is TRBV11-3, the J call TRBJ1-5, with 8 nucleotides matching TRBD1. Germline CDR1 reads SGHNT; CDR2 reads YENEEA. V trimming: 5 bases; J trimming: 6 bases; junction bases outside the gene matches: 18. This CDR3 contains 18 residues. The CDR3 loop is CASSPLCLRQGLCQPQHF. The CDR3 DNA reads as TGTGCCAGCAGCCCCCTCTGTCTTCGACAGGGGTTGTGTCAGCCCCAGCATTTT.

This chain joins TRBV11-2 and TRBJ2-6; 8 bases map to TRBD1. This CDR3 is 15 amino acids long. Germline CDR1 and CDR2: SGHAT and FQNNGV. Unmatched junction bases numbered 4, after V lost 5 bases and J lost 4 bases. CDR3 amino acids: CASSHRQGGANVLTF. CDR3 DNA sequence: TGTGCCAGCAGCCACCGACAGGGGGGGGCCAACGTCCTGACTTTC.

CDR3 DNA sequence: TGTGCCAGCACCCTGGACCGAAGCACAGATACGCAGTATTTT. It is translated as CASTLDRSTDTQYF. The chain combines TRBV7-9 with TRBJ2-3; no clear D gene. The CDR3 sequence is 14 residues long. From germline, CDR1 is SEHNR and CDR2 FQNEAQ (reference sequence). The V gene lost 7 bases and the J gene lost 0 bases, with 11 bases spanning the gap.

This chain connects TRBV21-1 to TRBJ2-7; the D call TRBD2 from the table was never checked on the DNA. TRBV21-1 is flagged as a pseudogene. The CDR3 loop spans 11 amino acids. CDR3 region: CASSRGGVVDF. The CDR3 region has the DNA TGTGCCAGCTCCCGAGGAGGGGTGGTGGACTTC.

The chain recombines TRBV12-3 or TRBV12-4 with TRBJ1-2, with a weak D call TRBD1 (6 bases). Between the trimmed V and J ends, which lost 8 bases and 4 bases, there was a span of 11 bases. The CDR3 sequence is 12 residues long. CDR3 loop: CASLRDIYGYTF. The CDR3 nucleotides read TGTGCCAGCCTACGGGACATCTATGGCTACACCTTC.

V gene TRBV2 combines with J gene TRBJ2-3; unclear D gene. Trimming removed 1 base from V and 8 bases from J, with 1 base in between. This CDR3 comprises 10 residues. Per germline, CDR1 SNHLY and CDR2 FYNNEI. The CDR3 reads CASSEVTQYF. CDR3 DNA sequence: TGTGCCAGCAGTGAAGTTACGCAGTATTTT.

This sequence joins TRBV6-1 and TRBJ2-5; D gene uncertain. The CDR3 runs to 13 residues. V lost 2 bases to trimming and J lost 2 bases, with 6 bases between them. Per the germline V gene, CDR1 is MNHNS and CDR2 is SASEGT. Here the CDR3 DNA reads TGTGCCAGCAGTGAATTTGGGCAAGAGACCCAGTACTTC. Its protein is CASSEFGQETQYF.

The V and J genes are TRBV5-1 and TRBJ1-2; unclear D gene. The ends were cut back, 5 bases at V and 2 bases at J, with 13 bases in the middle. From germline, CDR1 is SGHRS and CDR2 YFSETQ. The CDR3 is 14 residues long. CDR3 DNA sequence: TGCGCCAGCAGACGGACGGAGGGAAACTATGGCTACACCTTC. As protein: CASRRTEGNYGYTF.

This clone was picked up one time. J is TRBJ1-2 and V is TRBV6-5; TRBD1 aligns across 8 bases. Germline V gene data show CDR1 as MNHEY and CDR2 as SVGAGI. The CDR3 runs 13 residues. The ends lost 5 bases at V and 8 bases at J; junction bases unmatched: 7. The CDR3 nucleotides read TGTGCCAGCAGTCCAGTCAGGGGGCGCGGCTACACCTTC. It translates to CASSPVRGRGYTF.

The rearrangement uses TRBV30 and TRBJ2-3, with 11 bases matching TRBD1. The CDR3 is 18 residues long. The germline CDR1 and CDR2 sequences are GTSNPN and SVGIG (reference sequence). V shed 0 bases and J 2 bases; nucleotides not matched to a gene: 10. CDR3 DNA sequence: TGTGCCTGGAGTGTAACGATCGGGACAGGGGGATTCACAGATACGCAGTATTTT. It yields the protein CAWSVTIGTGGFTDTQYF.

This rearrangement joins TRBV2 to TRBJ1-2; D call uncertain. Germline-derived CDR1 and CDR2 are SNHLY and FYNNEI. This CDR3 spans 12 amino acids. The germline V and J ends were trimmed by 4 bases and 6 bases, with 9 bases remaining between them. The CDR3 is CASSASRNGYTF. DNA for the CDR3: TGTGCCAGCAGTGCTTCGCGGAATGGCTACACCTTC. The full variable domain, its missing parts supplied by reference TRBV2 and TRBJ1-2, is EPEVTQTPSHQVTQMGQEVILRCVPISNHLYFYWYRQILGQKVEFLVSFYNNEISEKSEIFDDQFSVERPDGSNFTLKIRSTKLEDSAMYFCASSASRNGYTFGSGTRLTVV.

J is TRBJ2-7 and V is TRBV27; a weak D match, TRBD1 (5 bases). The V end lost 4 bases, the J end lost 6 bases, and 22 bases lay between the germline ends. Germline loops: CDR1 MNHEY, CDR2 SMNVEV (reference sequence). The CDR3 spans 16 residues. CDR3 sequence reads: CASSSAVATGWGEQYF. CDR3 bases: TGTGCCAGCAGTTCCGCTGTAGCAACAGGATGGGGCGAGCAGTACTTC.